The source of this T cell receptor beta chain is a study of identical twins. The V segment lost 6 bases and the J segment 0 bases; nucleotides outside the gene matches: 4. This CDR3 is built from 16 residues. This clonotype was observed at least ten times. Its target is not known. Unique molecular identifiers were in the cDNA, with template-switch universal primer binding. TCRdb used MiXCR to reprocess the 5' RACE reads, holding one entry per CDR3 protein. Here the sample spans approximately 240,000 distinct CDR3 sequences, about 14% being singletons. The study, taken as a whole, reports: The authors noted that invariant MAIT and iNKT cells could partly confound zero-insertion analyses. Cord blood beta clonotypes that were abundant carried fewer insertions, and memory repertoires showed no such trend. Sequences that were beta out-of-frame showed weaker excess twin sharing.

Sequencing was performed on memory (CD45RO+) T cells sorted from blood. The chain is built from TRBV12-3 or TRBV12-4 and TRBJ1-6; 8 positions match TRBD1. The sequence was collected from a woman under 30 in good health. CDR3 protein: CASSPGGRSYNSPLHF. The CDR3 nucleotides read TGTGCCAGCAGCCCAGGGGGCCGCTCCTATAATTCACCCCTCCACTTT.